The 31 T cell receptor beta chains listed next were all sequenced from one sample in a study of T and B cells in COVID-19 patients (dated by TCRdb to 2018 to 2020). For sequencing, an Illumina MiSeq was employed. Multiplex PCR with BIOMED2 TRB-A/B primer pools was used to amplify TRB rearrangements. TCRdb handled the public reads itself, with Q25 trimming in fastp and clone calling in MiXCR, and kept productive beta chains. Each entry is one CDR3 protein sequence, shown with its most common DNA and genes. The sample records roughly 16,000 distinct CDR3 sequences, about 29% of which are singletons. Roughly 1.2% of the sample is held by the ten biggest clonotypes. Genomic DNA extracted from blood, in amounts of roughly 230-550 ng, served as the starting material for amplifying TRB repertoires. Sequencing used blood. The receptor source for this set is a human donor who had recovered from COVID-19.

This chain uses TRBV11-2 with TRBJ2-1; no clear D gene. V lost 2 bases, J lost 7 bases, and 9 bases lay in between. The germline CDR1 and CDR2 sequences are SGHAT and FQNNGV. The CDR3 has 13 residues. The CDR3 loop is CASSLNSINEQFF. The CDR3 DNA follows: TGTGCCAGCAGCTTAAACTCGATAAATGAGCAGTTCTTC.

The V call is TRBV6-2 or TRBV6-3, the J call TRBJ1-5; 7 positions agree with TRBD1. With V trimmed by 6 bases and J by 7 bases, 9 bases remained unmatched. CDR1 is MNHEY and CDR2 is SVGEGT in the germline V gene. The CDR3 sequence is 14 residues long. CDR3: CASSAGGQRQPQHF. CDR3 coding DNA: TGTGCCAGCAGCGCAGGGGGTCAGAGACAGCCCCAGCATTTT.

This clonotype was detected a few times. The chain combines TRBV12-3 or TRBV12-4 with TRBJ1-1; D gene ambiguous. The CDR3 spans 12 residues. Trimming removed 4 bases at V and 4 bases at J, with 7 bases between. The CDR3 region is CASSYHGTEAFF. The CDR3 region has the DNA TGTGCCAGCAGTTATCACGGCACTGAAGCTTTCTTT.

To note about this clonotype: Possible read error: a much larger clone is one base away. The rearrangement uses TRBV6-6 and TRBJ2-7, with 7 bases fitting TRBD2. Per the germline V gene, CDR1 is MNHNY and CDR2 is SVGAGI (reference sequence). The CDR3 is made up of 14 amino acids. This CDR3 reads CASSYVGGSYDQYF. The CDR3, as DNA: TGTGCCAGCAGTTACGTGGGAGGGTCGTACGATCAGTACTTC.

This clonotype was seen a few times. The chain couples TRBV12-3 or TRBV12-4 to TRBJ1-5; 7 bases fit TRBD1. Trimming at V came to 5 bases and at J to 2 bases, leaving 3 bases not matched to a gene. The CDR3 has 14 amino acids. The CDR3 nucleotides are TGTGCCAGCAGTAAGGGGGCCCGCAATCAGCCCCAGCATTTT. It codes for CASSKGARNQPQHF.

This clonotype was found a few times. The V and J genes are TRBV6-5 and TRBJ1-3; D is perhaps TRBD1 (5 bases). The V and J ends lost 2 bases and 1 base respectively, with 12 bases between them. The CDR3 has 16 residues. Germline V gene data show CDR1 as MNHEY and CDR2 as SVGAGI. The CDR3 sequence: CASSYNRRNSGNTIYF. In nucleotides, the CDR3 is TGTGCCAGCAGTTACAACAGGAGGAATTCTGGAAACACCATATATTTT.

This clonotype is medium-sized (0.01 to 0.1%) by share. The chain has TRBV11-3 and TRBJ2-5; TRBD1 matches 8 bases. Trimming removed 5 bases from V and 4 bases from J; junction bases left unmatched: 6. CDR1 SGHNT and CDR2 YENEEA come from the germline V gene. The CDR3 has 14 residues. In nucleotides, the CDR3 is TGTGCCAGCAGCCCCGGACAGGGAGGAGAGACCCAGTACTTC. This translates into CASSPGQGGETQYF.

The CDR3 is CATSEGVEAFF. The CDR3 region has the DNA TGTGCCACCTCGGAGGGGGTAGAAGCTTTCTTT. The chain employs TRBV6-5 and TRBJ1-1; TRBD1 might be the D (6 bases). Between the trimmed V and J ends, which lost 10 bases and 8 bases, there was a span of 14 bases. The CDR3 sequence is 11 residues long. Per the germline V gene, CDR1 is MNHEY and CDR2 is SVGAGI.

A word on this clonotype: A much bigger clone sits one base away, suggesting this may be a read error. V is TRBV6-5 and J is TRBJ2-1; 11 nucleotides agree with TRBD1. The CDR3 totals 13 residues. Germline loops: CDR1 MNHEY, CDR2 SVGAGI. V was clipped by 10 bases and J by 6 bases; unmatched bases: 5. CDR3 nucleotides: TGTGCCACCGCGGGGACAGGGGGCAATGAGCAGTTCTTC. Protein sequence: CATAGTGGNEQFF.

For this clonotype: An end of the junction does not agree with germline; a read error may underlie this. The chain carries TRBV6-5 and TRBJ1-1, with D unresolved. CDR1 is MNHEY, CDR2 SVGAGI, per germline. The CDR3 runs 15 residues. CDR3 in amino acids: CARSFSGFMNTEAFF. The CDR3 DNA reads TGTGCCAGAAGTTTTTCGGGCTTCATGAACACTGAAGCTTTCTTT.

This clonotype has a handful of counts. The chain couples TRBV5-5 to TRBJ1-1, with 7 nucleotides matching TRBD1. The CDR3 extends over 14 amino acids. V lost 0 bases and J lost 4; bases outside the gene matches: 3. The germline V gene encodes CDR1 SGHKS and CDR2 YYEKEE (reference sequence). This CDR3 is CASSLAEGATEAFF. CDR3 coding DNA: TGTGCCAGCAGCTTGGCCGAGGGGGCCACTGAAGCTTTCTTT.

The rearrangement joins TRBV28 to TRBJ1-1, with D unclear. V shed 8 bases and J shed 4 bases, with 14 bases lying between them. Germline assignment: CDR1 MDHEN and CDR2 SYDVKM. The CDR3 runs 13 residues. In DNA, the CDR3 is TGTGCCAGCCCCCCCACGGGGAGCACTGAAGCTTTCTTT. Residues: CASPPTGSTEAFF.

Only a few counts were recorded for this clonotype. The chain couples TRBV5-6 to TRBJ1-2; TRBD1 matches 9 bases. Germline trimming cut 4 bases from V and 4 bases from J; bases unmatched to any gene: 5. Germline CDR1 SGHDT, CDR2 YYEEEE. The CDR3 sequence is 14 residues long. CDR3 sequence (DNA): TGTGCCAGCAGCACAAGGACAGGGGTCTATGGCTACACCTTC. As protein: CASSTRTGVYGYTF. Full variable domain (rest looked up from reference TRBV5-6 and TRBJ1-2): DAGVTQSPTHLIKTRGQQVTLRCSPKSGHDTVSWYQQALGQGPQFIFQYYEEEERQRGNFPDRFSGHQFPNYSSELNVNALLLGDSALYLCASSTRTGVYGYTFGSGTRLTVV.

The rearrangement joins TRBV15 to TRBJ1-4; D is possibly TRBD1 (5 bases). The CDR3 has 16 residues. Trimming stripped 3 bases from V and 6 bases from J, with 17 bases between. Germline values: CDR1 LNHNV, CDR2 YYDKDF (reference sequence). CDR3: CATSRALRDGDEKLFF. The CDR3, as DNA: TGTGCCACCAGCAGGGCGCTCCGGGACGGGGATGAAAAACTGTTTTTT.

This CDR3 is CASSLYGTSGNNEQFF. In DNA, the CDR3 is TGTGCCAGCAGCTTATATGGGACTAGCGGCAACAATGAGCAGTTCTTC. The J gene is TRBJ2-1, the V gene TRBV11-1, with 11 bases matching TRBD2. The CDR3 consists of 16 residues. Germline CDR1 reads SGHAT; CDR2 reads FQDESV (reference sequence). V shed 2 bases and J 5 bases; nucleotides not matched to a gene: 5.

This clonotype was seen more than once but under ten times. The chain combines TRBV27 with TRBJ2-5; 7 positions match TRBD2. The CDR3 extends over 16 amino acids. Germline values: CDR1 MNHEY, CDR2 SMNVEV (reference sequence). The V and J ends lost 3 bases and 7 bases, in that order; junction bases with no gene match: 14. This CDR3 is CASSFHPTAGIGTQYF. In DNA, the CDR3 is TGTGCCAGCAGTTTTCATCCCACAGCGGGAATTGGGACCCAGTACTTC.

The V call is TRBV6-6, the J call TRBJ2-5, with TRBD1 identical over 7 bases. Germline-derived CDR1 and CDR2 are MNHNY and SVGAGI (reference sequence). Unmatched junction bases numbered 2, after V lost 2 bases and J lost 2 bases. The CDR3 has 14 amino acids. CDR3 DNA: TGTGCCAGCAGTTACCCAGGGGGTCAAGAGACCCAGTACTTC. This encodes CASSYPGGQETQYF.

This clonotype was counted a few times. The chain combines TRBV7-2 with TRBJ2-3; D is undetermined. From germline, CDR1 is SGHTA and CDR2 FQGNSA. This CDR3 spans 11 amino acids. V lost 1 base to trimming and J lost 8 bases, with 4 bases between them. CDR3 bases: TGTGCCAGCAGCTTAGATGTTACGCAGTATTTT. Amino acid sequence: CASSLDVTQYF. The variable domain in full, with the rest retrieved from reference TRBV7-2 and TRBJ2-3, is GAGVSQSPSNKVTEKGKDVELRCDPISGHTALYWYRQSLGQGLEFLIYFQGNSAPDKSGLPSDRFSAERTGGSVSTLTIQRTQQEDSAVYLCASSLDVTQYFGPGTRLTVL.

This clonotype showed up just once. This rearrangement joins TRBV19 to TRBJ1-1; 11 bases map to TRBD1. V lost 8 bases and J lost 10; bases outside the gene matches: 12. From germline, CDR1 is LNHDA and CDR2 SQIVND (reference sequence). This CDR3 has 14 residues. Here the CDR3 reads CASWGRTGGSVAFF. For the CDR3, the DNA is TGTGCCAGTTGGGGTCGGACAGGGGGCTCAGTAGCTTTCTTT.

This chain uses TRBV20-1 with TRBJ2-7; 7 nucleotides line up with TRBD1. The germline V gene encodes CDR1 DFQATT and CDR2 SNEGSKA (reference sequence). J was trimmed by 3 bases and V by 5 bases; bases with no gene match: 1. The CDR3 runs to 11 residues. CDR3 in amino acids: CSAGDSYEQYF. As DNA, the CDR3 is TGCAGTGCTGGGGACAGCTACGAGCAGTACTTC.

This clonotype was seen a handful of times. J is TRBJ1-2 and V is TRBV6-5; D ambiguous. Per germline, CDR1 MNHEY and CDR2 SVGAGI. V was clipped by 3 bases and J by 8 bases, with 10 bases between them. The CDR3 spans 12 residues. In nucleotides, the CDR3 is TGTGCCAGCAGTTATGTGGCCGGCGGCTACACCTTC. Protein: CASSYVAGGYTF.

This chain connects TRBV6-6 to TRBJ1-2; the D gene is possibly TRBD1 (6 bases). Trimming stripped 6 bases from V and 6 bases from J, with 14 bases between. Germline-derived CDR1 and CDR2 are MNHNY and SVGAGI (reference sequence). The CDR3 consists of 13 residues. CDR3 region: CASSPAGENGYTF. In DNA, the CDR3 is TGTGCCAGCAGCCCGGCAGGGGAGAATGGCTACACCTTC.

The chain employs TRBV27 and TRBJ1-5, with 8 bases lining up with TRBD1. The CDR3 loop spans 14 amino acids. Germline trimming cut 2 bases from V and 9 bases from J; bases unmatched to any gene: 6. The germline gives CDR1 MNHEY, CDR2 SMNVEV (reference sequence). The CDR3 nucleotides are TGTGCCAGCAGTTTAGGACAGGGTTTCGGGCCCCAGCATTTT. This codes for CASSLGQGFGPQHF.

In this sample, this clonotype turned up a few times. The chain carries TRBV5-4 and TRBJ1-6; no clear D. CDR1 SGHNT and CDR2 YYREEE come from the germline V gene (reference sequence). This CDR3 has 14 amino acids. V was clipped by 0 bases and J by 7 bases, with 8 bases between them. DNA for the CDR3: TGTGCCAGCAGCTTGGAGGGTCGAAATTCACCCCTCCACTTT. Its protein is CASSLEGRNSPLHF.

This chain links TRBV27 with TRBJ1-1; weak D call: TRBD1 (5 bases). Between the trimmed V and J ends, which lost 1 base and 5 bases, there was a span of 14 bases. The CDR3 contains 15 residues. The germline V gene has CDR1 MNHEY and CDR2 SMNVEV (reference sequence). CDR3 amino acids: CASSLLRDSGTEAFF. The CDR3 DNA sequence: TGTGCCAGCAGTTTATTACGGGACTCGGGGACTGAAGCTTTCTTT.

The chain recombines TRBV19 with TRBJ1-2; no clear D gene. The CDR3 has 12 residues. Trimming shortened V by 10 bases and J by 0 bases, and 9 bases separated the two germline ends. In germline, CDR1 is LNHDA, CDR2 SQIVND (reference sequence). Here the CDR3 DNA reads TGTGCCACTAAGAAGCCTAACTATGGCTACACCTTC. Its translation: CATKKPNYGYTF.

V gene TRBV27 combines with J gene TRBJ1-1; D is unclear. V shed 10 bases and J shed 6 bases, with 12 bases lying between them. Germline V lookup: CDR1 MNHEY, CDR2 SMNVEV (reference sequence). The CDR3 totals 11 residues. The DNA of the CDR3 is TGTGCCACCAGGACTGGTGCTGAAGCTTTCTTT. Protein sequence: CATRTGAEAFF.

The chain carries TRBV6-5 and TRBJ2-1, with a tentative D call TRBD2 (6 bases). V lost 11 bases to trimming and J lost 8 bases, with 16 bases between them. CDR1 and CDR2 from the germline V gene are MNHEY and SVGAGI. This CDR3 is 12 amino acids long. CDR3: CASAGTGDEQFF. The CDR3 bases are TGTGCCTCCGCGGGGACCGGGGATGAGCAGTTCTTC.

By sample share, this clonotype is medium-sized (0.01 to 0.1%). V usage is TRBV29-1 and J usage is TRBJ1-1; maybe TRBD1 (5 bases). With 3 bases removed from V and 5 bases from J, the gap between germline ends came to 19 bases. This CDR3 contains 15 residues. Germline assignment: CDR1 SQVTM and CDR2 ANQGSEA. CDR3 region: CSVDKGTARRTEAFF. The CDR3 DNA sequence: TGCAGCGTTGATAAGGGGACGGCTCGGAGGACTGAAGCTTTCTTT.

Only a few counts were recorded for this clonotype. The rearrangement links TRBV7-2 to TRBJ2-3, with D perhaps matching TRBD2 (5 bases). Germline V gives CDR1 SGHTA, CDR2 FQGNSA. The V end was cut by 1 base, the J end by 2 bases, with 7 bases between. This CDR3 contains 14 residues. The CDR3 is CASSLGDYTDTQYF. The CDR3 DNA is TGTGCCAGCAGCTTAGGCGACTACACAGATACGCAGTATTTT.

This sequence joins TRBV20-1 and TRBJ2-7, with D perhaps being TRBD1 or TRBD2 (6 bases each). The CDR3 has 15 residues. The germline gives CDR1 DFQATT, CDR2 SNEGSKA (reference sequence). V lost 0 bases and J lost 6, with 18 bases in between. The CDR3 DNA reads as TGCAGTGCTAGAGATCAAGTGGGGGGCAGGTTCGAGCAGTACTTC. Its translation is CSARDQVGGRFEQYF.